Below are 5 T cell receptor beta chains sequenced from a single sample in a study of tumor-infiltrating lymphocytes in primary liver carcinoma. Unsorted bulk tissue of roughly 18-32 mg yielded co-extracted RNA and DNA. Starting from 500 ng of total RNA, TCR beta cDNA was produced with a primer in the constant region. Three nested multiplex PCR rounds of slightly modified ARM-PCR generated TCR beta libraries. Running around 9 cycles apiece, the first two PCR rounds relied on TRBV1-TRBV30 forward primers together with a C-beta reverse primer. TCRdb independently ran MiXCR on the multiplex PCR reads; one entry per CDR3 protein. This table has approximately 110,000 distinct CDR3 sequences, around 64% appearing once. What was sequenced was liver tumor tissue from sampling region 3. As for subset: tumor region T3, left-lateral pole. The receptors shown here come from an older woman with primary liver carcinoma and hepatitis B virus infection.

With regard to this clonotype: A much larger clone lies one base from this, so it may be a read error. The rearrangement joins TRBV7-8 to TRBJ2-3; the match to TRBD2 covers 8 bases. Trimming removed 4 bases from V and 2 bases from J; junction bases left unmatched: 8. This CDR3 has 16 residues. Per germline, CDR1 SGHVS and CDR2 FQNEAQ. The CDR3: CASSSQAGVTTDTQYF. CDR3 DNA sequence: TGTGCCAGCAGCTCGCAAGCGGGAGTGACCACAGATACGCAGTATTTT.

In its sample, this clonotype was seen a few times. Just one base apart from a much larger clone, this may be a read error. The V call is TRBV29-1, the J call TRBJ1-6; 9 bases match TRBD1. Germline V gene data show CDR1 as SQVTM and CDR2 as ANQGSEA. CDR3 length: 13 amino acids. This chain's CDR3 is CSGRTGANSSLHF. CDR3 bases: TGCAGCGGCAGGACAGGGGCTAATTCATCCCTCCACTTT.

The gene calls are TRBV20-1 and TRBJ1-1, with D possibly matching TRBD1 (6 bases). The germline CDR1 and CDR2 sequences are DFQATT and SNEGSKA (reference sequence). The CDR3 contains 13 residues. The germline V and J ends were trimmed by 3 bases and 4 bases, with 12 bases remaining between them. The CDR3 DNA reads TGCAGTGCTAGGGTCGACAGGACCACTGAAGCTTTCTTT. Its protein product is CSARVDRTTEAFF.

As regards this clonotype: Since a much larger clone is just one base distant, this may be a read error. The J gene is TRBJ2-2, the V gene TRBV5-1, with D tentatively TRBD2 (5 bases). Trimming left V 2 bases short and J 5 bases short, with 22 bases between. The CDR3 sequence is 18 residues long. The germline V gene encodes CDR1 SGHRS and CDR2 YFSETQ. CDR3 DNA: TGCGCCAGCAGCTTTGATCCAACTAGGATCACAGATACCGGGGAGCTGTTTTTT. Protein: CASSFDPTRITDTGELFF.

Worth noting for this clonotype: Possible read error: a much larger clone is one base away. The chain carries TRBV29-1 and TRBJ1-1, with D unresolved. The CDR3 length is 13 residues. Looked up from germline, CDR1 is SQVTM and CDR2 is ANQGSEA. V was pared by 3 bases and J by 1 base, with 9 bases between. CDR3 nucleotides: TGCAGCGTTGATCCCCGGCGGAACACTGAAGCTTTCTTT. This codes for CSVDPRRNTEAFF.